Described below is a single T cell receptor beta chain sequence and its context. The antigen remains undetermined. From genomic DNA, two-round multiplex PCR was used to amplify TCR beta CDR3. Each TRBV and TRBJ gene had its own primer in the first PCR round. Via MiXCR, TCRdb re-called the multiplex PCR reads, giving one row per CDR3 protein. The data contain about 17,000 distinct CDR3 sequences, 29% of them singletons. The CDR3 contains 10 residues. Trimming cost V 10 bases and J 6 bases, with 4 bases left between them. The germline gives CDR1 SNHLY, CDR2 FYNNEI. The data derive from a study of prognosis after radiotherapy for stage I lung cancer. Study-level information: Enrolled patients were those with stage I non-small cell lung cancer, a group that was recruited between early 2018 and early 2019. Broader study findings: The tumor specificity of expanded TCR clones remained undetermined.

The source material was PBMCs, sampled before or after stereotactic body radiation therapy (not recorded which). The chain uses TRBV2 and TRBJ1-6; D unresolved. The sequence was obtained from a donor aged 50 or older with non-small cell lung cancer. CDR3 loop: CATFNSPLHF. CDR3 sequence (DNA): TGTGCCACTTTTAATTCACCCCTCCACTTT.